This T cell receptor beta chain was sequenced during a study of blood T cell repertoires in COVID-19 (dated by TCRdb to 2020 to 2021). Background on the whole study: Samples covering the acute and convalescent phases of COVID-19 were provided by collaborators in the United States, Italy and Spain. The material from the prospective study consisted of cDNA or gDNA derived from T cells, B-cell-depleted T cells, or PBMCs. Subjects who had been exposed to COVID-19, were actively infected with it, or had recovered from it provided the deeply sampled blood TCRbeta repertoires that made up the dataset. The repertoires were released in a freely available public database meant as a resource for research on the immune response to SARS-CoV-2. Samples came from the ongoing ImmuneRACE study (first 160 participants) plus 1,254 subjects from 6 global collaborators. Nearly every sample came with metadata listing a de-identified subject ID, COVID-19 status, age in years and sex. HLA class I and class II types, where available, came from metadata supplied by the sample provider rather than from assay-based typing. Here is what the overall study found, with its caveats: The amount of clinical and demographic metadata varied by source and participant and was provided uncurated.

From the germline V gene, CDR1 is MGHRA and CDR2 is YSYEKL. Spanning cysteine to phenylalanine, the CDR3 consists of 16 amino acids. Of all the DNA, just the CDR3 is kept, 48 bases in frame from base 1. At the junction V is shortened by 4 bases and J by 1 base; bases outside the gene matches: 5. Turning to this clone: Which antigen it targets is not known. No quality values exist for individual bases; no much larger clone is one base distant.

The immunoSEQ Assay, a bias-controlled multiplex PCR, was used to amplify TCRbeta CDR3 regions from genomic DNA. Concerning the study's data processing: The number of nucleated cells in each sample was estimated by amplification of reference gene primers within the assay. To quantify the absolute abundance of each unique TCRbeta CDR3 rearrangement, sequence reads were collapsed and filtered. For each sample, productive Simpson clonality was calculated as the square root of Simpson's diversity index across productive rearrangements. TCRdb's version of the immuneACCESS table is confined to in-frame rearrangements and falls short of the full clone set. An unresolved V gene accounts for under half of the shortfall where checked; the remainder is of unknown origin. For V, J and clone size, that table is used; D and trimming come from the DNA. The sample contains some 240,000 clones, over 80% of them found a single time. Clones ranked in the top ten supply roughly 1.4% of the sample.

Samples from volunteer blood donors who had recovered from COVID-19 were contributed by a second Seattle source. Each collaborating institution followed its own protocols to collect whole blood in K2EDTA tubes. For TCRbeta analysis, collaborator samples were shipped as frozen whole blood, as isolated PBMCs, or as DNA extracted from either sample type. Recombination connected TRBV4-1 to TRBJ2-2; TRBD1 aligns with 8 central bases. The receptor was derived from a woman in her 40s who had recovered from COVID-19. The sample was peripheral blood. The DNA reads TGCGCCAGCAGCCCATCAGGGACAGGGAACACCGGGGAGCTGTTTTTT. Translated, this is CASSPSGTGNTGELFF.